These 24 T cell receptor beta chains came from one sample sequenced in a study of molecular identifiers for immune sequencing clone quantification. TCRdb recomputed calls from the PCR reads with MiXCR, one row per CDR3 protein. This table has about 320,000 distinct CDR3 sequences, 20% to 25% appearing once. The sample comprised naive CD8+ T cells from blood, with Jurkat cell RNA spiked in. Subset indicated: FACS-sorted CD8+CD4-CCR7+CD45RA+ naive T cells. These receptors all come from a human donor in good health. Some libraries in this study had Jurkat cell RNA spiked in.

There are many counts of this clonotype. V usage is TRBV12-3 or TRBV12-4 and J usage is TRBJ2-7, with 9 bases aligning to TRBD1. The CDR3 is 14 residues long. V shed 8 bases, J shed 1 base, and the junction held 6 bases outside the gene matches. The CDR3 region is CASGTGGLSYEQYF. The CDR3 coding sequence is TGTGCCAGCGGCACAGGGGGCTTGTCCTACGAGCAGTACTTC.

This clonotype was seen at least ten times. The J gene is TRBJ2-3, the V gene TRBV5-1; 9 bases fit TRBD1. V lost 1 base to trimming and J lost 2 bases; unmatched junction nucleotides: 8. Germline CDR1 and CDR2: SGHRS and YFSETQ. The CDR3 sequence is 17 residues long. Here the CDR3 reads CASSLNRQGGITDTQYF. The CDR3 DNA reads TGCGCCAGCAGCTTGAACCGACAGGGGGGCATCACAGATACGCAGTATTTT.

This clonotype was recorded at least ten times. The CDR3 DNA follows: TGTGCCAGCAGTCCCCGGACAGGGGTTTGGGAGCAGTACTTC. This codes for CASSPRTGVWEQYF. The chain has TRBV28 and TRBJ2-7, with TRBD1 matching 9 bases. The CDR3 length is 14 residues. The junction had 9 bases not matched to a gene; V was cut back by 5 bases and J by 7 bases. Germline CDR1 reads MDHEN; CDR2 reads SYDVKM.

In regard to this clonotype: A much larger clone is a single base away; this may be a read error. The chain is built from TRBV19 and TRBJ1-1; 8 bases align to TRBD1. Trimming took 8 bases from V and 6 from J; bases not matched to a gene: 11. The CDR3 is 14 amino acids. CDR1 is LNHDA and CDR2 is SQIVND in the germline V gene (reference sequence). CDR3 amino acids: CASGYRVRGPEAFF. The CDR3 region has the DNA TGTGCCAGTGGTTACAGGGTCAGGGGGCCTGAAGCTTTCTTT.

This clonotype occurred many times. CDR3: CASREQPRQGPYEQYF. CDR3 nucleotide sequence: TGCGCCAGCCGCGAACAACCCCGACAGGGGCCCTACGAGCAGTACTTC. The chain links TRBV5-1 to TRBJ2-7, with 8 bases that match TRBD1. Germline CDR1 SGHRS, CDR2 YFSETQ. The ends lost 7 bases at V and 2 bases at J; junction bases unmatched: 14. This CDR3 is built from 16 residues.

Concerning this clonotype: With a much larger clone just one base away, this may be a read error. The chain recombines TRBV20-1 with TRBJ2-7, with a tentative D call TRBD1 (5 bases). Germline V gene data show CDR1 as DFQATT and CDR2 as SNEGSKA (reference sequence). The CDR3 loop spans 13 amino acids. The CDR3: CSARGVGVYEQCF. For the CDR3, the DNA is TGCAGTGCTAGAGGGGTAGGGGTATACGAGCAGTGCTTC.

In regard to this clonotype: Given a much more abundant clone one base away, this may be a read error. The chain recombines TRBV7-6 with TRBJ1-5; a weak D match, TRBD2 (5 bases). The J call is uncertain, as TRBJ2-3 better fits the DNA end. The CDR3 extends over 15 amino acids. Germline CDR1 SGHVS, CDR2 FNYEAQ. CDR3 sequence reads: CASSLEAVGNQPQYF. In nucleotides, the CDR3 is TGTGCCAGCAGCTTGGAGGCCGTTGGCAATCAGCCCCAGTATTTT.

This chain connects TRBV9 to TRBJ2-3; TRBD2 matches 13 bases. The germline CDR1 and CDR2 sequences are SGDLS and YYNGEE. J gave up 2 bases and V 0 bases, and 3 bases lay outside the gene matches. The CDR3 contains 17 residues. The CDR3 loop reads CASSVEGTSGATDTQYF. The CDR3 DNA is TGTGCCAGCAGCGTAGAGGGGACTAGCGGGGCCACAGATACGCAGTATTTT.

This clonotype was seen at least ten times. This chain links TRBV5-1 with TRBJ2-3; 7 positions agree with TRBD1. The CDR3 sequence is 15 residues long. V was pared by 5 bases and J by 0 bases, with 6 bases of the junction left unmatched. Germline CDR1 SGHRS, CDR2 YFSETQ. The CDR3 DNA reads TGCGCCAGCAGTCGCGGACAGGCTAGCACAGATACGCAGTATTTT. This encodes CASSRGQASTDTQYF.

This clonotype was detected many times. This chain joins TRBV6-5 and TRBJ2-2; possible D gene TRBD1, 5 bases. The CDR3 length is 14 residues. Trimming stripped 8 bases from V and 0 bases from J, with 10 bases between. Germline lookup yields CDR1 MNHEY and CDR2 SVGAGI. The CDR3 DNA is TGTGCCAGCGGACACCTTACGAACACCGGGGAGCTGTTTTTT. As protein: CASGHLTNTGELFF.

In its sample, this clonotype was seen many times. The chain links TRBV2 to TRBJ1-1, with D unresolved. Looked up from germline, CDR1 is SNHLY and CDR2 is FYNNEI. There are 15 residues in the CDR3. The germline V and J ends were trimmed by 6 bases and 3 bases, with 17 bases remaining between them. CDR3 amino acids: CASSPEVRWDTEAFF. In nucleotides, the CDR3 is TGTGCCAGCAGCCCGGAGGTACGATGGGACACTGAAGCTTTCTTT.

J is TRBJ2-7 and V is TRBV4-3; 7 bases are a match to TRBD1. V shed 0 bases and J 3 bases; nucleotides not matched to a gene: 14. This CDR3 contains 18 residues. CDR1 and CDR2 (germline): LGHNA, YSLEER. CDR3 protein: CASSQDRTGSKGLYEQYF. CDR3 nucleotides: TGCGCCAGCAGCCAAGACCGGACAGGTTCAAAGGGGCTCTACGAGCAGTACTTC.

J is TRBJ1-1 and V is TRBV20-1, with D maybe TRBD1 (6 bases). Trimming removed 2 bases at V and 4 bases at J, with 11 bases between. Germline CDR1 DFQATT, CDR2 SNEGSKA (reference sequence). The CDR3 totals 13 residues. In nucleotides, the CDR3 is TGCAGTGCTAGAAAGGGGGGTGGCACTGAAGCTTTCTTT. Encoded protein: CSARKGGGTEAFF.

The gene calls are TRBV7-9 and TRBJ1-1; 10 bases match TRBD1. This CDR3 has 15 amino acids. Trimming cost V 3 bases and J 3 bases; bases outside gene matches: 4. Per the germline V gene, CDR1 is SEHNR and CDR2 is FQNEAQ (reference sequence). CDR3 sequence: CASSLGQGIHTEAFF. CDR3 DNA sequence: TGTGCCAGCAGCTTGGGACAGGGGATTCACACTGAAGCTTTCTTT.

There are many counts of this clonotype. This chain joins TRBV6-1 and TRBJ2-7; D unresolved. V gave up 2 bases and J gave up 4 bases, with 3 bases separating them. The germline gives CDR1 MNHNS, CDR2 SASEGT. The CDR3 runs to 11 residues. This chain's CDR3 is CASSERYEQYF. The DNA of the CDR3 is TGTGCCAGCAGTGAAAGGTACGAGCAGTACTTC.

For the CDR3, the DNA is TGTGCCAGCAGTTACTCGTCAGAGAACGAGCAGTACTTC. Translating gives CASSYSSENEQYF. The rearrangement joins TRBV6-6 to TRBJ2-7; no clear D gene. Germline V CDR1 and CDR2: MNHNY, SVGAGI (reference sequence). V lost 0 bases and J lost 5, with 8 bases in between. CDR3 length equals 13 residues.

This clonotype was seen at least ten times. The V call is TRBV25-1, the J call TRBJ1-5, with D unclear. CDR3 length equals 13 residues. Trimming took 5 bases from V and 7 from J, leaving 12 bases between them. Germline values: CDR1 MGHDK, CDR2 SYGVNS. CDR3 loop: CASSLPGGQPQHF. The CDR3 DNA reads TGTGCCAGCAGTCTACCTGGAGGGCAGCCCCAGCATTTT. Full variable domain (missing parts from reference TRBV25-1 and TRBJ1-5): EADIYQTPRYLVIGTGKKITLECSQTMGHDKMYWYQQDPGMELHLIHYSYGVNSTEKGDLSSESTVSRIRTEHFPLTLESARPSHTSQYLCASSLPGGQPQHFGDGTRLSIL.

The sample holds many counts of this clonotype. This chain uses TRBV12-3 or TRBV12-4 with TRBJ2-3, with TRBD1 matching 7 bases. V lost 8 bases and J lost 2; bases outside the gene matches: 4. This CDR3 comprises 13 residues. CDR3 sequence reads: CASGTALTDTQYF. CDR3 DNA sequence: TGTGCCAGCGGGACAGCGCTCACAGATACGCAGTATTTT.

The chain links TRBV11-2 to TRBJ2-5; 7 bases are a match to TRBD1. Unmatched junction bases numbered 8, after V lost 5 bases and J lost 5 bases. Germline-derived CDR1 and CDR2 are SGHAT and FQNNGV. The CDR3 loop spans 14 amino acids. As DNA, the CDR3 is TGTGCCAGCAGCCCCGAACAGGGGCTGGAGACCCAGTACTTC. This codes for CASSPEQGLETQYF. Together with reference TRBV11-2 and TRBJ2-5, the CDR3 gives the full variable domain: EAGVAQSPRYKIIEKRQSVAFWCNPISGHATLYWYQQILGQGPKLLIQFQNNGVVDDSQLPKDRFSAERLKGVDSTLKIQPAKLEDSAVYLCASSPEQGLETQYFGPGTRLLVL.

In its sample, this clonotype was seen many times. This chain uses TRBV7-9 with TRBJ2-1; D is unclear. V shed 5 bases and J shed 14 bases, with 13 bases lying between them. This CDR3 spans 11 amino acids. Germline CDR1 SEHNR, CDR2 FQNEAQ (reference sequence). The CDR3 spells CASSLQPEEFF. In DNA form, the CDR3 reads TGTGCCAGCAGCCTACAGCCTGAAGAGTTCTTC.

This clonotype was recorded many times. The rearrangement joins TRBV12-3 or TRBV12-4 to TRBJ2-5; the match to TRBD1 covers 8 bases. After removal of 6 bases from V and 2 bases from J, the junction contained 5 bases not matched to a gene. The length of the CDR3 is 14 residues. The CDR3 bases are TGTGCCAGCAGATCAGGGGGCGGGCAAGAGACCCAGTACTTC. It encodes CASRSGGGQETQYF.

CDR3 in DNA: TGCGCCAGCAGGGGGGGCGAGACTAATGAAAAACTGTTTTTT. Its translation: CASRGGETNEKLFF. The chain joins TRBV4-3 to TRBJ1-4; possibly TRBD1 for D (6 bases). The V end lost 6 bases, the J end lost 2 bases, and 10 bases lay between the germline ends. CDR3 length: 14 amino acids. CDR1 LGHNA and CDR2 YSLEER come from the germline V gene.

The sample holds many counts of this clonotype. The chain joins TRBV5-1 to TRBJ2-7, with D possibly being TRBD1 (6 bases). Germline CDR1 reads SGHRS; CDR2 reads YFSETQ. Trimming removed 3 bases from V and 3 bases from J, with 13 bases in between. The CDR3 is made up of 14 amino acids. Here the CDR3 reads CASSSRDNNYEQYF. In DNA, the CDR3 is TGCGCCAGCAGCTCCCGGGACAACAACTACGAGCAGTACTTC.

There are many counts of this clonotype. The chain combines TRBV24-1 with TRBJ2-3, with 7 bases fitting TRBD1. With 4 bases clipped from V and 2 bases from J, the junction kept 8 bases outside the gene matches. This CDR3 has 16 residues. Germline assignment: CDR1 KGHDR and CDR2 SFDVKD. As DNA, the CDR3 is TGTGCCACCAGTGACGCAGGACAGGCGGTCACAGATACGCAGTATTTT. It yields the protein CATSDAGQAVTDTQYF.